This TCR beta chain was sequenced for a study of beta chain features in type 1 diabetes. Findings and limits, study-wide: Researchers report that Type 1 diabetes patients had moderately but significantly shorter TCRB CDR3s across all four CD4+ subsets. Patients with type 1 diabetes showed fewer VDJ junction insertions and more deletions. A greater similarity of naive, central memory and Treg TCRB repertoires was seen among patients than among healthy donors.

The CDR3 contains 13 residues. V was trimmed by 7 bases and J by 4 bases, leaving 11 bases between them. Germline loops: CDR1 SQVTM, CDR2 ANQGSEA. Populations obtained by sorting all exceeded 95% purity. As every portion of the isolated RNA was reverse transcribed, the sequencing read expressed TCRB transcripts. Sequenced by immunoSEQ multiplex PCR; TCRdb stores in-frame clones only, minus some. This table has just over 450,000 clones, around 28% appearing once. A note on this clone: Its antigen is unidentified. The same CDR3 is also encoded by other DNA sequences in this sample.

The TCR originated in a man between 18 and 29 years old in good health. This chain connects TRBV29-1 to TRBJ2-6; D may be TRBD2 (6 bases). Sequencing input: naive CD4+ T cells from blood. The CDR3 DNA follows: TGCAGCGGGCGGGGTTTCGGGGCCAACGTCCTGACTTTC. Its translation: CSGRGFGANVLTF.